Below are 21 T cell receptor beta chains sequenced from a single sample in a study of CD8 T cells in ankylosing spondylitis. Findings of the study overall: One TCR beta motif, made up of several highly homologous variants, appeared characteristic of ankylosing spondylitis blood.

Their antigens remain unidentified. One entry per CDR3 protein, called by TCRdb with MiXCR from the 5' RACE reads. This sample has 800,000 to 900,000 distinct CDR3 sequences; roughly 12% occur once, and the top ten carry under 0.6%. Sequenced: blood, either unsorted or a sorted T cell fraction (not recorded which). The receptors were gathered from a male donor with ankylosing spondylitis.

A few counts support this clonotype. The chain employs TRBV6-5 and TRBJ2-7; D is tentatively TRBD1 or TRBD2 (6 bases each). Germline V CDR1 and CDR2: MNHEY, SVGAGI. The CDR3 has 15 amino acids. The V end was cut by 2 bases, the J end by 5 bases, with 16 bases between. CDR3 region: CASSYLKAGGDEQYF. CDR3 sequence (DNA): TGTGCCAGCAGTTACCTTAAGGCCGGGGGCGACGAGCAGTACTTC.

The sample holds many counts of this clonotype. The chain combines TRBV5-1 with TRBJ2-1; 8 bases are a match to TRBD2. The CDR3 contains 16 residues. CDR1 is SGHRS, CDR2 YFSETQ, per germline. Trimming at V came to 4 bases and at J to 0 bases, leaving 6 bases not matched to a gene. The CDR3 DNA reads as TGCGCCAGCAGCAGAACCGGGACTAGCTCCTACAATGAGCAGTTCTTC. Residues: CASSRTGTSSYNEQFF.

This chain uses TRBV19 with TRBJ2-7; D tentatively fits TRBD1 or TRBD2 (5 bases each). V lost 5 bases and J 3 bases, leaving 14 bases between the germline ends. Germline V gene sequence: CDR1 LNHDA, CDR2 SQIVND (reference sequence). The CDR3 covers 14 residues. DNA of the CDR3: TGTGCCAGTAGTGCTACAGGAGGCCGCTACGAGCAGTACTTC. Its translation: CASSATGGRYEQYF.

The chain joins TRBV10-3 to TRBJ2-2; TRBD1 might be the D (5 bases). The CDR3 runs to 15 residues. The germline V gene encodes CDR1 ENHRY and CDR2 SYGVKD. V dropped 4 bases and J dropped 4 bases, with 13 bases sitting between them. This CDR3 reads CAISVTGASTGELFF. Here the CDR3 DNA reads TGTGCCATCAGTGTAACAGGTGCAAGCACCGGGGAGCTGTTTTTT.

This clonotype was observed a handful of times. This chain links TRBV5-6 with TRBJ1-2; D perhaps matches TRBD1 (6 bases). Germline values: CDR1 SGHDT, CDR2 YYEEEE. The CDR3 runs 15 residues. Trimming removed 1 base at V and 8 bases at J, with 18 bases between. The CDR3 DNA reads as TGTGCCAGCAGCTTGAAGGGGGGACTTCCGGGAGGCTACACCTTC. Its protein is CASSLKGGLPGGYTF.

Remarks on this clonotype: A much larger clone lies one base from this, so it may be a read error. The CDR3 DNA is TGTGCCAGCAGCCAGGGATCCGAAGAGACCCAGTACTTC. Translated, it gives CASSQGSEETQYF. J is TRBJ2-5 and V is TRBV7-2, with a tentative D call TRBD1 (5 bases). The CDR3 has 13 amino acids. V gave up 5 bases and J gave up 3 bases, with 10 bases separating them. The germline CDR1 and CDR2 sequences are SGHTA and FQGNSA. Full variable domain (outside the CDR3, taken from reference TRBV7-2 and TRBJ2-5): GAGVSQSPSNKVTEKGKDVELRCDPISGHTALYWYRQSLGQGLEFLIYFQGNSAPDKSGLPSDRFSAERTGGSVSTLTIQRTQQEDSAVYLCASSQGSEETQYFGPGTRLLVL.

This chain links TRBV27 with TRBJ1-4; D gene ambiguous. Germline lookup yields CDR1 MNHEY and CDR2 SMNVEV (reference sequence). Trimming stripped 5 bases from V and 6 bases from J, with 10 bases between. The CDR3 runs to 13 residues. This CDR3 is CASSLGIYEKLFF. The CDR3 region has the DNA TGTGCCAGCAGTCTCGGGATCTATGAAAAACTGTTTTTT.

This clonotype has only a few counts. The CDR3 loop is CAISGAFRASGSPLHF. DNA for the CDR3: TGTGCCATCAGTGGTGCCTTCCGAGCCTCGGGTTCACCCCTCCACTTT. V gene TRBV10-3 combines with J gene TRBJ1-6; D gene ambiguous. There are 16 residues in the CDR3. Germline V gene lookup returns CDR1 ENHRY and CDR2 SYGVKD. V was pared by 4 bases and J by 9 bases, with 19 bases between.

CDR3 region: CSVERGRGTEAFF. The CDR3 region has the DNA TGCAGCGTTGAAAGAGGGAGGGGCACTGAAGCTTTCTTT. The rearrangement uses TRBV29-1 and TRBJ1-1; a weak D match, TRBD1 (5 bases). Germline CDR1 SQVTM, CDR2 ANQGSEA. The CDR3 totals 13 residues. Trimming removed 2 bases at V and 4 bases at J, with 11 bases between. Filled out from reference TRBV29-1 and TRBJ1-1, the complete variable domain reads SAVISQKPSRDICQRGTSLTIQCQVDSQVTMMFWYRQQPGQSLTLIATANQGSEATYESGFVIDKFPISRPNLTFSTLTVSNMSPEDSSIYLCSVERGRGTEAFFGQGTRLTVV.

The V call is TRBV20-1, the J call TRBJ2-3, with 10 bases aligning to TRBD2. The V gene's germline CDR1 is DFQATT and CDR2 SNEGSKA (reference sequence). CDR3 length equals 16 residues. With 3 bases clipped from V and 0 bases from J, the junction kept 6 bases outside the gene matches. The CDR3 region is CSASIGLAVSTDTQYF. Written as DNA, the CDR3 is TGCAGTGCTAGTATAGGACTAGCGGTTAGCACAGATACGCAGTATTTT.

This chain joins TRBV4-3 and TRBJ2-1; TRBD1 or TRBD2 may be the D gene (6 bases each). V lost 0 bases, J lost 5 bases, and 14 bases lay in between. Germline V gene lookup returns CDR1 LGHNA and CDR2 YSLEER. This CDR3 contains 16 residues. In DNA, the CDR3 is TGCGCCAGCAGCCAAGATGGAGGGGGAGGCAACAATGAGCAGTTCTTC. Translating gives CASSQDGGGGNNEQFF.

A few counts support this clonotype. The chain recombines TRBV20-1 with TRBJ2-1; 7 bases align to TRBD2. There are 16 residues in the CDR3. Germline V gives CDR1 DFQATT, CDR2 SNEGSKA (reference sequence). V lost 0 bases to trimming and J lost 3 bases; unmatched junction nucleotides: 8. CDR3 bases: TGCAGTGCTAGAGATCGGCGCGGGGGTTTCTACAATGAGCAGTTCTTC. Translating it yields CSARDRRGGFYNEQFF.

This chain links TRBV6-2 or TRBV6-3 with TRBJ1-5; D not resolved. V was pared by 1 base and J by 2 bases, with 12 bases between. The CDR3 covers 16 residues. Germline-derived CDR1 and CDR2 are MNHEY and SVGEGT. As DNA, the CDR3 is TGTGCCAGCAGTTACTTGGAAGGGATGGGCAATCAGCCCCAGCATTTT. Protein sequence: CASSYLEGMGNQPQHF.

V gene TRBV11-2 combines with J gene TRBJ2-2, with TRBD2 as a possible D gene (5 bases). Germline assignment: CDR1 SGHAT and CDR2 FQNNGV. CDR3 size: 16 residues. V lost 5 bases and J 4 bases, leaving 17 bases between the germline ends. CDR3 in amino acids: CASSPGWRRLTGELFF. The DNA for the CDR3 is TGTGCCAGCAGCCCGGGCTGGAGGCGCCTCACCGGGGAGCTGTTTTTT.

This clonotype showed up many times. The V gene is TRBV5-1, the J gene TRBJ2-3; 10 positions agree with TRBD1. The length of the CDR3 is 16 residues. Germline lookup yields CDR1 SGHRS and CDR2 YFSETQ. Germline trimming cut 1 base from V and 3 bases from J; bases unmatched to any gene: 5. The CDR3 protein is CASSLITGQGTDTQYF. The CDR3 DNA reads as TGCGCCAGCAGCTTGATAACGGGACAGGGGACAGATACGCAGTATTTT.

At least ten counts were recorded for this clonotype. The chain uses TRBV6-5 and TRBJ1-1, with unresolved D. The CDR3 totals 17 residues. V lost 0 bases and J 6 bases, leaving 20 bases between the germline ends. Germline values: CDR1 MNHEY, CDR2 SVGAGI. The CDR3 DNA reads TGTGCCAGCAGTTACTCGAGAGCGGCCTTAAAAGGCGCTGAAGCTTTCTTT. This gives the protein CASSYSRAALKGAEAFF.

This clonotype was seen a few times. The chain links TRBV4-3 to TRBJ1-5; D is perhaps TRBD1 (5 bases). This CDR3 has 14 amino acids. V shed 1 base and J shed 5 bases, with 9 bases lying between them. CDR1 LGHNA and CDR2 YSLEER come from the germline V gene. The CDR3 DNA follows: TGCGCCAGCAGCCAAGCGGTGGGGGATCAGCCCCAGCATTTT. Its protein is CASSQAVGDQPQHF.

CDR3 in amino acids: CASRGPGQGGFGYGYTF. CDR3 sequence (DNA): TGTGCCAGCAGGGGTCCGGGACAGGGGGGGTTTGGCTATGGCTACACCTTC. The chain employs TRBV12-3 or TRBV12-4 and TRBJ1-2; TRBD1 aligns across 11 bases. After removal of 6 bases from V and 4 bases from J, the junction contained 13 bases not matched to a gene. The CDR3 covers 17 residues.

Ten or more counts support this clonotype. This chain joins TRBV7-2 and TRBJ2-1; a possible D gene is TRBD2 (6 bases). The V and J ends lost 2 bases and 6 bases respectively, with 11 bases between them. Germline V gene sequence: CDR1 SGHTA, CDR2 FQGNSA. This CDR3 has 14 amino acids. DNA for the CDR3: TGTGCCAGCAGCTTAACGGGGGAAGGCAATGAGCAGTTCTTC. It encodes CASSLTGEGNEQFF. The complete variable domain, with remaining parts taken from reference TRBV7-2 and TRBJ2-1, reads GAGVSQSPSNKVTEKGKDVELRCDPISGHTALYWYRQSLGQGLEFLIYFQGNSAPDKSGLPSDRFSAERTGGSVSTLTIQRTQQEDSAVYLCASSLTGEGNEQFFGPGTRLTVL.

This clonotype has a count of ten or more. At one end, the junction sequence differs from germline, possibly due to a read error. The rearrangement links TRBV7-7 to TRBJ2-3; D perhaps matches TRBD2 (6 bases). The CDR3 loop spans 14 amino acids. Germline V gives CDR1 SSHAT, CDR2 FNYEAQ (reference sequence). The CDR3 reads CASSSVNSPGLQYF. The CDR3 DNA reads as TGTGCTAGCAGCTCAGTAAACTCCCCGGGACTGCAGTATTTT.

In this sample, this clonotype turned up many times. The chain employs TRBV5-1 and TRBJ2-2; 9 nucleotides match TRBD1. CDR1 and CDR2 from the germline V gene are SGHRS and YFSETQ. The CDR3 sequence is 16 residues long. Trimming took 3 bases from V and 9 from J; bases not matched to a gene: 12. The CDR3 protein is CASSWSPGTGNRELFF. The CDR3 DNA sequence: TGCGCCAGCAGCTGGAGTCCCGGGACAGGGAACAGGGAGCTGTTTTTT.